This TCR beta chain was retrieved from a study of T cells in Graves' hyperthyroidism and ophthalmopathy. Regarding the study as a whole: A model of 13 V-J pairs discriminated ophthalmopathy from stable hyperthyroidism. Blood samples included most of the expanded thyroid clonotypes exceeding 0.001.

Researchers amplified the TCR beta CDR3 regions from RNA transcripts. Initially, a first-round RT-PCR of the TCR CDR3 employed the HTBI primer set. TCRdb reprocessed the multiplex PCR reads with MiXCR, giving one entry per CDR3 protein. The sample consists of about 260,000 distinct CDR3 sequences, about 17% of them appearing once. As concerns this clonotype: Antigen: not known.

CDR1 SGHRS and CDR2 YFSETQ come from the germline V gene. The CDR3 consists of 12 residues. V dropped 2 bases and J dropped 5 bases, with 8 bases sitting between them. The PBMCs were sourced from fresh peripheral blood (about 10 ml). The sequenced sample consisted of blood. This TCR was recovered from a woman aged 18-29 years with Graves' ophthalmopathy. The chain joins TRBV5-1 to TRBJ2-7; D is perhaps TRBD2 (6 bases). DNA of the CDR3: TGCGCCAGCAGCTTAACTAGCAACGAGCAGTACTTC. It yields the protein CASSLTSNEQYF.